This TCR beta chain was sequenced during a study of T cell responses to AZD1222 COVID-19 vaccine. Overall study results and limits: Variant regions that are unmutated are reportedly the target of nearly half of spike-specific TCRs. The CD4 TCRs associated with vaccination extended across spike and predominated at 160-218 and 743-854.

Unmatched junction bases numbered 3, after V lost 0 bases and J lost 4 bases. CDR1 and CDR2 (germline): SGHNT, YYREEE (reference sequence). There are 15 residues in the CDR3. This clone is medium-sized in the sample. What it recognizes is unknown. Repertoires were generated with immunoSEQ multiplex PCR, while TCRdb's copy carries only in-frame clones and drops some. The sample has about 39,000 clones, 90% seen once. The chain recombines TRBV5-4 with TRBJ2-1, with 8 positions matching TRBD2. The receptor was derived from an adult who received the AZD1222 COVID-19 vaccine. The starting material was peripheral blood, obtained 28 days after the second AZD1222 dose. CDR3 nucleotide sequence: TGTGCCAGCAGCTTGGTAGCGGGACGATACAATGAGCAGTTCTTC. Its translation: CASSLVAGRYNEQFF.